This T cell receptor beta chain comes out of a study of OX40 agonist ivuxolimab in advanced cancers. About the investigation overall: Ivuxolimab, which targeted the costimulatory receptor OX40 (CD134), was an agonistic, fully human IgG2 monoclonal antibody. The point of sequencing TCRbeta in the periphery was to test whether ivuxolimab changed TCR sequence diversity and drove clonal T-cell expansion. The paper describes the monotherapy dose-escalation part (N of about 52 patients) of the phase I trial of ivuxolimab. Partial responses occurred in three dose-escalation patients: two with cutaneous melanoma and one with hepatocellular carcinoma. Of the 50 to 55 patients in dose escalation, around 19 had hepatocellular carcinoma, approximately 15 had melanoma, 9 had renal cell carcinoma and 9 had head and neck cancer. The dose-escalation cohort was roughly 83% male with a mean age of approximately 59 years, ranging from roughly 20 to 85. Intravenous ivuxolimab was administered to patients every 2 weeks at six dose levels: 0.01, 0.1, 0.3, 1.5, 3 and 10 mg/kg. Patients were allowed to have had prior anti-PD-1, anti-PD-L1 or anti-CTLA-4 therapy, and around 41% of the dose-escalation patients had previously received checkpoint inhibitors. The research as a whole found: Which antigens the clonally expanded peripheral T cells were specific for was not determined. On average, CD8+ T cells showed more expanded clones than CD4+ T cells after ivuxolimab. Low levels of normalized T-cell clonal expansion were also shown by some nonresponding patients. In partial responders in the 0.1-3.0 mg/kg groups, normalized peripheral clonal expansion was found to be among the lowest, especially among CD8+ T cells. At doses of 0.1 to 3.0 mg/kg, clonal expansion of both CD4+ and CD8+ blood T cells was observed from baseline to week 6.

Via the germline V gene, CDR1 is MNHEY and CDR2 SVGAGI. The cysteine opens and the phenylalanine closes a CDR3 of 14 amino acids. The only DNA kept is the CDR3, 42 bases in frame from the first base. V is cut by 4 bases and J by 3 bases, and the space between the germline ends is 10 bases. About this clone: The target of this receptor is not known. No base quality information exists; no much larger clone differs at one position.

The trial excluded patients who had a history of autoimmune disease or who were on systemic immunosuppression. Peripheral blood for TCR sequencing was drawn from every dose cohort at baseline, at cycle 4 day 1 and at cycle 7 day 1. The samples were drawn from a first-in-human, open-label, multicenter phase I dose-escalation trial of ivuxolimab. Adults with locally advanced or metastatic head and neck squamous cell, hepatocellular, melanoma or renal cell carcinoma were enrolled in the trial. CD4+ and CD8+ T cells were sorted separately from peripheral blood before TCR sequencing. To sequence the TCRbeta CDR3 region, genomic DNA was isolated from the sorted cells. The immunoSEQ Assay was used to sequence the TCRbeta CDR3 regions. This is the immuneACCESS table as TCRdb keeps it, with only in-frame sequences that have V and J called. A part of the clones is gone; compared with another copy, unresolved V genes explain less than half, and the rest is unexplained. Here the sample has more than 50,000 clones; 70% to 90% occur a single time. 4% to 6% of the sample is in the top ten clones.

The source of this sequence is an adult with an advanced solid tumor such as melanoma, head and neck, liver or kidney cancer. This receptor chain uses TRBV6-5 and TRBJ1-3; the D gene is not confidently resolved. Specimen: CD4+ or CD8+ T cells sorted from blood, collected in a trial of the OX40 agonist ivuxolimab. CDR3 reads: CASSSTMLGNTIYF. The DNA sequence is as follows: TGTGCCAGCAGTTCCACAATGCTTGGAAACACCATATATTTT.